Following are 27 T cell receptor beta chains from one sample sequenced in a study of T cells in Graves' hyperthyroidism and ophthalmopathy. TCR beta CDR3 sequences were amplified from RNA transcripts. A set of HTBI primers served as the primers for a first-round RT-PCR of the TCR CDR3. From the multiplex PCR reads, TCRdb called clonotypes with MiXCR, one entry per CDR3 protein. The sample has around 300,000 distinct CDR3 sequences; 20% to 30% are singletons. The sequenced sample consisted of blood. Every receptor here comes from a middle-aged man with Graves' hyperthyroidism that later progressed to Graves' ophthalmopathy.

The J gene is TRBJ2-7, the V gene TRBV12-3 or TRBV12-4; D gene unclear. The V end lost 4 bases, the J end lost 9 bases, and 10 bases lay between the germline ends. The length of the CDR3 is 11 residues. DNA for the CDR3: TGTGCCAGCAGTTCCGAGCTGGGGCAGTACTTC. Its translation is CASSSELGQYF.

This sequence joins TRBV6-2 or TRBV6-3 and TRBJ2-7; D is possibly TRBD1 (5 bases). Deletions cut 2 bases from V and 12 bases from J, with 17 bases between. Germline CDR1 reads MNHEY; CDR2 reads SVGEGT. This CDR3 is 13 amino acids long. The CDR3: CASSYTGTPWGYF. The DNA for the CDR3 is TGTGCCAGCAGTTACACAGGAACGCCTTGGGGGTACTTC.

This clonotype was counted at least ten times. V is TRBV3-1 and J is TRBJ1-1, with unresolved D. Trimming cost V 4 bases and J 8 bases, with 14 bases left between them. The CDR3 is made up of 13 amino acids. The V gene's germline CDR1 is LGHDT and CDR2 YNNKEL (reference sequence). As DNA, the CDR3 is TGTGCCAGCAGCCCGAGGACCCGAACCGAAGCTTTCTTT. Amino acids: CASSPRTRTEAFF.

This clonotype was detected once. The rearrangement joins TRBV6-2 or TRBV6-3 to TRBJ1-1; D may be TRBD1 (6 bases). Germline CDR1 MNHEY, CDR2 SVGEGT. The V gene lost 10 bases and the J gene lost 1 base, with 16 bases spanning the gap. CDR3 length: 14 amino acids. In nucleotides, the CDR3 is TGTGCCATCAGCGACAGGAGCCAGAACACTGAAGCTTTCTTT. Translation gives CAISDRSQNTEAFF.

This chain uses TRBV12-3 or TRBV12-4 with TRBJ1-1; 7 bases line up with TRBD1. The CDR3 runs 14 residues. V lost 7 bases, J lost 2 bases, and 7 bases stayed unmatched. The CDR3 reads CASTHGTVNTEAFF. DNA of the CDR3: TGTGCCAGCACCCACGGGACAGTTAACACTGAAGCTTTCTTT.

The rearrangement uses TRBV7-9 and TRBJ2-7, with D unclear. CDR3 length equals 12 residues. CDR1 SEHNR and CDR2 FQNEAQ come from the germline V gene (reference sequence). The V end was cut by 4 bases, the J end by 3 bases, with 7 bases between. Here the CDR3 reads CASSSPHYEQYF. As DNA, the CDR3 is TGTGCCAGCAGCTCCCCACACTACGAGCAGTACTTC.

The gene calls are TRBV6-1 and TRBJ1-5; perhaps TRBD1 as D (5 bases). The CDR3 is 15 residues long. From germline, CDR1 is MNHNS and CDR2 SASEGT. V was trimmed by 6 bases and J by 3 bases, leaving 15 bases between them. The CDR3 sequence: CASSKTGTFNQPQHF. CDR3 DNA sequence: TGTGCCAGCAGCAAGACCGGGACTTTCAATCAGCCCCAGCATTTT.

This clonotype was detected ten times or more. The gene calls are TRBV20-1 and TRBJ1-1; the D is unclear. CDR1 is DFQATT and CDR2 is SNEGSKA in the germline V gene (reference sequence). The CDR3 is 13 amino acids. V was trimmed by 3 bases and J by 1 base, leaving 9 bases between them. In DNA form, the CDR3 reads TGCAGTGCTAGCGGGCAGTCGAACACTGAAGCTTTCTTT. Protein sequence: CSASGQSNTEAFF.

This clonotype was recorded many times. The chain links TRBV11-1 to TRBJ2-2; TRBD1 or TRBD2 may be the D gene (5 bases each). Trimming left V 5 bases short and J 4 bases short, with 8 bases between. Germline assignment: CDR1 SGHAT and CDR2 FQDESV (reference sequence). The CDR3 has 13 residues. The CDR3 nucleotides are TGTGCCAGCAGCCGGGACGGCACCGGGGAGCTGTTTTTT. It is translated as CASSRDGTGELFF.

Ten or more counts support this clonotype. This rearrangement joins TRBV2 to TRBJ1-1; D is unclear. Germline V gene data show CDR1 as SNHLY and CDR2 as FYNNEI. This CDR3 region has 13 residues. The V and J ends lost 2 bases and 0 bases respectively, with 4 bases between them. The CDR3 DNA is TGTGCCAGCAGTGAACTTATGAACACTGAAGCTTTCTTT. This translates into CASSELMNTEAFF.

The chain uses TRBV12-3 or TRBV12-4 and TRBJ1-5; 8 bases are a match to TRBD1. CDR3 size: 14 residues. Trimming cost V 6 bases and J 5 bases; bases outside gene matches: 6. CDR3 region: CASRPGQEDQPQHF. The CDR3 DNA is TGTGCCAGCAGACCGGGACAGGAGGATCAGCCCCAGCATTTT.

The chain joins TRBV6-1 to TRBJ2-7, with 9 nucleotides matching TRBD1. Germline V gene sequence: CDR1 MNHNS, CDR2 SASEGT. With 8 bases clipped from V and 3 bases from J, the junction kept 5 bases outside the gene matches. There are 13 residues in the CDR3. The CDR3 reads CASSDRGLYEQYF. CDR3 sequence (DNA): TGTGCCAGCTCGGACAGGGGCCTCTACGAGCAGTACTTC.

This clonotype was counted ten times or more. The genes are TRBV11-2 and TRBJ2-6, with D possibly matching TRBD1 (6 bases). V shed 4 bases and J shed 3 bases, with 7 bases lying between them. From germline, CDR1 is SGHAT and CDR2 FQNNGV. This CDR3 spans 14 amino acids. As DNA, the CDR3 is TGTGCCAGCAGCTCGACAGGTGGGGCCAACGTCCTGACTTTC. Translated: CASSSTGGANVLTF.

This clonotype was counted ten times or more. V gene TRBV7-2 combines with J gene TRBJ2-3, with 8 bases aligning to TRBD2. V dropped 2 bases and J dropped 2; count of bases not matched to a gene: 3. The CDR3 length is 15 residues. CDR1 SGHTA and CDR2 FQGNSA come from the germline V gene. The CDR3 here is CASSLSSGSTDTQYF. CDR3 coding DNA: TGTGCCAGCAGCTTATCTAGCGGGTCCACAGATACGCAGTATTTT.

As concerns this clonotype: This clone may be a read error of a much larger clone one base away. The rearrangement uses TRBV7-9 and TRBJ2-7; either TRBD1 or TRBD2 may fit D (5 bases each). Germline CDR1 reads SEHNR; CDR2 reads FQNEAQ (reference sequence). The ends were cut back, 2 bases at V and 5 bases at J, with 13 bases in the middle. This CDR3 is 14 amino acids long. The CDR3, as DNA: TGTGCCAGCAGCTTATCACGGGGCCGCGACGAGCAGTACTTC. As protein: CASSLSRGRDEQYF.

This clonotype was counted at least ten times. The chain joins TRBV11-2 to TRBJ2-2; the D call may be TRBD1 or TRBD2 (5 bases each). Germline V CDR1 and CDR2: SGHAT, FQNNGV. This CDR3 is 16 amino acids long. V was trimmed by 2 bases and J by 5 bases, leaving 15 bases between them. The CDR3 nucleotides are TGTGCCAGCAGCTTACCAGGGCAGGGACGGACCGGGGAGCTGTTTTTT. It translates to CASSLPGQGRTGELFF.

There are many counts of this clonotype. The J gene is TRBJ2-7, the V gene TRBV20-1; weak D call: TRBD2 (5 bases). The CDR3 loop spans 16 amino acids. The V gene's germline CDR1 is DFQATT and CDR2 SNEGSKA (reference sequence). V lost 5 bases and J lost 0, with 20 bases in between. CDR3 DNA sequence: TGCAGTGCTCCGGTGGGAGCCCAAGAGGGCTCCTACGAGCAGTACTTC. It is translated as CSAPVGAQEGSYEQYF.

This clonotype was detected many times. The V call is TRBV30, the J call TRBJ1-2; D perhaps matches TRBD1 (5 bases). V was pared by 4 bases and J by 8 bases, with 17 bases between. Looked up from germline, CDR1 is GTSNPN and CDR2 is SVGIG (reference sequence). The CDR3 is 13 amino acids. The CDR3 is CAWTGRQPGGYTF. The CDR3 DNA follows: TGTGCCTGGACAGGGCGGCAACCGGGGGGCTACACCTTC. Based on the CDR3 plus reference TRBV30 and TRBJ1-2, the full variable domain is SQTIHQWPATLVQPVGSPLSLECTVEGTSNPNLYWYRQAAGRGLQLLFYSVGIGQISSEVPQNLSASRPQDRQFILSSKKLLLSDSGFYLCAWTGRQPGGYTFGSGTRLTVV.

There are many counts of this clonotype. This chain links TRBV30 with TRBJ2-7; the D is unclear. This CDR3 has 11 residues. Germline V gene sequence: CDR1 GTSNPN, CDR2 SVGIG (reference sequence). V was shortened by 3 bases and J by 4 bases, with 7 bases between the two germline ends. CDR3 sequence reads: CAWSLQYEQYF. CDR3 bases: TGTGCCTGGAGCCTACAGTACGAGCAGTACTTC. Combining the CDR3 with reference TRBV30 and TRBJ2-7 gives the whole variable domain SQTIHQWPATLVQPVGSPLSLECTVEGTSNPNLYWYRQAAGRGLQLLFYSVGIGQISSEVPQNLSASRPQDRQFILSSKKLLLSDSGFYLCAWSLQYEQYFGPGTRLTVT.

There are many counts of this clonotype. The chain couples TRBV6-1 to TRBJ1-1; a possible D gene is TRBD1 (6 bases). The V end was cut by 5 bases, the J end by 1 base, with 11 bases between. CDR3 length: 14 amino acids. Looked up from germline, CDR1 is MNHNS and CDR2 is SASEGT. The CDR3 loop reads CASSHQGSNTEAFF. CDR3 sequence (DNA): TGTGCCAGCAGTCATCAGGGGTCGAACACTGAAGCTTTCTTT.

The chain uses TRBV7-2 and TRBJ1-2, with TRBD1 matching 9 bases. CDR1 and CDR2 from the germline V gene are SGHTA and FQGNSA. CDR3 size: 13 residues. V lost 4 bases to trimming and J lost 8 bases; unmatched junction nucleotides: 5. The CDR3 sequence is CASSSGTGSGYTF. The CDR3 region has the DNA TGTGCCAGCAGCTCCGGGACAGGGAGCGGCTACACCTTC.

In its sample, this clonotype was seen many times. The rearrangement joins TRBV12-5 to TRBJ2-5; 12 bases fit TRBD2. The CDR3 length is 18 residues. The germline gives CDR1 LGHNT, CDR2 FRNRAP. Trimming cost V 2 bases and J 5 bases; bases outside gene matches: 12. CDR3 sequence: CASGLRTSGTLPPETQYF. The CDR3 coding sequence is TGTGCTAGTGGTTTGAGGACTAGCGGGACCCTTCCCCCCGAGACCCAGTACTTC.

This clonotype was picked up many times. This rearrangement joins TRBV9 to TRBJ2-5, with a weak D call TRBD1 (6 bases). The length of the CDR3 is 14 residues. V gave up 3 bases and J gave up 5 bases, with 14 bases separating them. CDR1 is SGDLS and CDR2 is YYNGEE in the germline V gene. CDR3 amino acids: CASSDHRERETQYF. Here the CDR3 DNA reads TGTGCCAGCAGCGACCACAGGGAACGGGAGACCCAGTACTTC.

This clonotype has ten or more counts. The chain joins TRBV9 to TRBJ2-7; 14 positions agree with TRBD2. The trim removed 0 bases at V and 7 bases at J, leaving 6 bases unmatched. The CDR3 covers 16 residues. Germline values: CDR1 SGDLS, CDR2 YYNGEE. CDR3 in amino acids: CASSVGEWTSGREQYF. CDR3 sequence (DNA): TGTGCCAGCAGCGTAGGGGAGTGGACTAGCGGGAGGGAGCAGTACTTC. Using reference TRBV9 and TRBJ2-7 for the parts outside the CDR3, the full variable domain is DSGVTQTPKHLITATGQRVTLRCSPRSGDLSVYWYQQSLDQGLQFLIQYYNGEERAKGNILERFSAQQFPDLHSELNLSSLELGDSALYFCASSVGEWTSGREQYFGPGTRLTVT.

This chain joins TRBV19 and TRBJ1-2; D is perhaps TRBD1 (5 bases). This CDR3 comprises 14 residues. Germline CDR1 reads LNHDA; CDR2 reads SQIVND (reference sequence). Trimming cost V 4 bases and J 1 base, with 10 bases left between them. The CDR3 reads CASSRWGSNYGYTF. The CDR3 bases are TGTGCCAGTAGTAGATGGGGCAGTAACTATGGCTACACCTTC.

This clonotype occurred many times. The chain carries TRBV20-1 and TRBJ2-6; D perhaps matches TRBD2 (5 bases). The V gene's germline CDR1 is DFQATT and CDR2 SNEGSKA (reference sequence). This CDR3 is built from 16 residues. V was clipped by 6 bases and J by 0 bases, with 15 bases between them. Written as DNA, the CDR3 is TGCAGTGCCAAGGCCCGAGGGAGCTCTGGGGCCAACGTCCTGACTTTC. Translation gives CSAKARGSSGANVLTF.

The gene calls are TRBV20-1 and TRBJ2-7; 10 bases fit TRBD2. V trimming: 5 bases; J trimming: 2 bases; junction bases outside the gene matches: 6. The CDR3 extends over 14 amino acids. Germline V gene data show CDR1 as DFQATT and CDR2 as SNEGSKA (reference sequence). The CDR3 DNA sequence: TGCAGTGCTTTCAGCGGGAGGGCCCCCTACGAGCAGTACTTC. Translation gives CSAFSGRAPYEQYF.